This TCR beta chain was identified in a study of graft-versus-host responses after intestinal transplantation. About the study: All recipients were transplanted with multivisceral, liver-intestinal, or isolated intestinal grafts. Once they had received anti-thymocyte globulin induction, all recipients took tacrolimus and steroids for about three years.

Germline V CDR1 and CDR2: MGHDK, SYGVNS. Trimming took 5 bases from V and 5 from J, leaving 12 bases between them. The length of the CDR3 is 13 residues. With regard to this clone: As yet, its antigen is unknown.

Study-wide results and limits: GvH clones detected in recipient marrow included some appearing first in ileum or blood. Early post-transplant HvG declines tracked with peak circulating GvH clone levels.

Sequenced by immunoSEQ multiplex PCR; TCRdb stores in-frame clones only, minus some. The sample yields 75,000 to 100,000 clones, roughly 90% seen once. The sequencing used PBMCs, collected roughly 450 days after intestinal transplant. V is TRBV25-1 and J is TRBJ1-1; D not resolved. This TCR came from a human patient who received an intestinal transplant, so some T cells may come from the graft donor. The CDR3 protein is CASSLGPGTEAFF. CDR3 bases: TGTGCCAGCAGTTTAGGGCCGGGAACTGAAGCTTTCTTT.